The rows below give T cell receptor beta chains drawn from one sample of a study of immune cell composition in non-small cell lung cancer. Profiled with immunoSEQ multiplex PCR; TCRdb holds only in-frame clones, not every one. The repertoire holds 11,000 or so clones, with about 60% as singletons. The sequenced material came from lung tumor tissue. The receptors derive from a human donor with non-small cell lung cancer. Each CDR3 is given with its conserved first and last residue. Each record gives: J gene, clone size, V gene, D gene, CDR3 DNA, CDR3 protein. The D gene is left open where the match is weak. Only part of the rows carry a size: once, few, many, or a class if the clone is expanded.

>TRBJ2-5|once|TRBV7-8|TRBD2
TGTGCCAGCAGCCCTAGCGGGAGCTCTCCCGAGACCCAGTACTTC
CASSPSGSSPETQYF
>TRBJ2-3|.|TRBV4-1|.
TGCGCCAGCAGGGTTACCTCGGGAGCCGGCACAGATACGCAGTATTTT
CASRVTSGAGTDTQYF
>TRBJ2-7|few|TRBV14|TRBD2
TGTGCCAGCAGCCAATTTCTAGCGGGATCATCGGGAGAGCAGTACTTC
CASSQFLAGSSGEQYF
>TRBJ1-3|.|TRBV7-2|TRBD1
TGTGCCGAAAGAGGGACAGTAGGAAACACCATATATTTT
CAERGTVGNTIYF
>TRBJ2-5|.|TRBV10-3|TRBD2
TGTGCCATCAGTGCCGATCGGACTAGCGGGAGTGAGACCCAGTACTTC
CAISADRTSGSETQYF
>TRBJ1-1|.|TRBV19|.
TGTGCCAGTAGTATAGTCGGTGCCACTGAAGCTTTCTTT
CASSIVGATEAFF
>TRBJ2-3|.|TRBV2|TRBD2
TGTGCCAGCAGTCGACTAGCGGGAGTCACAGATACGCAGTATTTT
CASSRLAGVTDTQYF
>TRBJ2-7|.|TRBV19|.
TGTGCCAGTAGTCTGACTCATCATATAACCTACGAGCAGTACTTC
CASSLTHHITYEQYF
>TRBJ1-1|.|TRBV2|.
TGTGCCAGCAGTGAGTCGACAGGCACTGAAGCTTTCTTT
CASSESTGTEAFF
>TRBJ2-2|.|TRBV28|.
TGTGCCAGCAGTTCCAGGACAAGGGACTACACCGGGGAGCTGTTTTTT
CASSSRTRDYTGELFF
>TRBJ1-2|.|TRBV11-2|.
TGTGCCAGCAGCCTAGAAGGAGGACGGTCGAACTATGGCTACACCTTC
CASSLEGGRSNYGYTF
>TRBJ2-3|few|TRBV4-3|.
TGCGCCAGCAGTCTGTATAGGGGAAACACAGATACGCAGTATTTT
CASSLYRGNTDTQYF
>TRBJ2-7|.|TRBV9|TRBD1
TGTGCCAGCAGCGTAGGGGGGGGACAGGGGTCGTGGCAGTACTTC
CASSVGGGQGSWQYF
>TRBJ1-6|.|TRBV28|.
TGTGCCAGCAGTTTCTGGGGGCAAAATTCACCCCTCCACTTT
CASSFWGQNSPLHF
>TRBJ2-7|.|TRBV5-5|.
TGTGCCAGCAGCCTGTACTCCTACGAGCAGTACTTC
CASSLYSYEQYF
>TRBJ2-1|.|TRBV15|TRBD2
TGTGCCACCAGCAGAGATCTAGCGGAGTACTACAATGAGCAGTTCTTC
CATSRDLAEYYNEQFF
>TRBJ1-2|.|TRBV30|.
TGTGCCTGCCGACAGGAGCCCTATGGCTACACCTTC
CACRQEPYGYTF
>TRBJ2-1|.|TRBV6-4|TRBD2
TGTGCCAGCAGTCGGGGAGGACTAGCGGGTACTGGCTCCTACAATGAGCAGTTCTTC
CASSRGGLAGTGSYNEQFF
>TRBJ1-5|.|TRBV30|TRBD1
TGTGCCTATGGGACAGGGTATTCATCGTATCAGCCCCAGCATTTT
CAYGTGYSSYQPQHF
>TRBJ1-4|.|TRBV5-6|TRBD1
TGTGCCAGCAGCTTGGTCAGGGGGCCTCTAATTTCTGAAAAACTGTTTTTT
CASSLVRGPLISEKLFF
>TRBJ1-5|.|TRBV7-3|TRBD1
TGTGCCAGCAGCTTATCGGACAGGACTTCCAATAGCAATCAGCCCCAGCATTTT
CASSLSDRTSNSNQPQHF
>TRBJ2-7|.|TRBV6-5|TRBD1
TGTGCCAGCAGTTACGGGCCGACAGGGGCCTACGAGCAGTACTTC
CASSYGPTGAYEQYF
>TRBJ1-5|.|TRBV2|TRBD1
TGTGCCAGCAGACAGGGGCTGGAGGGCAATCAGCCCCAGCATTTT
CASRQGLEGNQPQHF
>TRBJ2-7|.|TRBV11-1|TRBD2
TGTGCCAGCAGCTTGCGAGGAGCCCTAGCGGGAGGCTACGAGCAGTACTTC
CASSLRGALAGGYEQYF
>TRBJ1-2|few|TRBV7-9|.
TGTGCCAGCAGCAACAGGGAATCGGATGGCTACACCTTC
CASSNRESDGYTF
>TRBJ2-7|.|TRBV14|.
TGTGCCAGCAGCCAAGTACCGGACAGCCTATTTCGAGGCTCCTACGAGCAGTACTTC
CASSQVPDSLFRGSYEQYF
>TRBJ2-7|.|TRBV2|TRBD1
TGTGCCAGCAGTGAGACAGGGAGCTCCTACGAGCAGTACTTC
CASSETGSSYEQYF
>TRBJ2-1|few|TRBV28|.
TGTGCCAGCAGTTCCCTAGCCGCCCGGGACAAGGGTCCTGTGGATGAGCAGTTCTTC
CASSSLAARDKGPVDEQFF
>TRBJ1-3|few|TRBV4-2|TRBD1
TGTGCCAGCAGCCAAGGACAGGGATCTGGAAACACCATATATTTT
CASSQGQGSGNTIYF
>TRBJ1-5|.|TRBV6-6|TRBD1
TGTGCCAGCAGTTACCCACAGGGGAATCAGCCCCAGCATTTT
CASSYPQGNQPQHF
>TRBJ2-2|.|TRBV18|.
TGTGCCAGCTCACCCATGGCAGGGAACACCGGGGAGCTGTTTTTT
CASSPMAGNTGELFF
>TRBJ2-5|.|TRBV27|TRBD2
TGTGCCAGCAGTTTAGGGCCGGGACTAGGAGGAGGAGAGACCCAGTACTTC
CASSLGPGLGGGETQYF
>TRBJ2-7|.|TRBV9|.
TGTGCCAGCAGCCCTGGACACGCCTACGAGCAGTACTTC
CASSPGHAYEQYF
>TRBJ2-5|.|TRBV6-1|.
TGTGCCAGCAGTGAATCGTTGTCAGGGTTGTTTCGGAAAGAGACCCAGTACTTC
CASSESLSGLFRKETQYF
>TRBJ2-1|.|TRBV18|.
TGTGCCAGCTCACCACTCACCCCACTGAGCGGCCAATGGGCCAATGAGCAGTTCTTC
CASSPLTPLSGQWANEQFF
>TRBJ2-1|few|TRBV19|TRBD2
TGTGCCAGTAGTATCGAAAGGACTAGCTATAATGAGCAGTTCTTC
CASSIERTSYNEQFF
>TRBJ2-7|.|TRBV4-2|TRBD2
TGTGCCAGCAGCCAAGAACGGCTAGCGGGAGGCTACTCCTACGAGCAGTACTTC
CASSQERLAGGYSYEQYF
>TRBJ1-1|.|TRBV5-5|TRBD1
TGTGCCAGCAGCCTCGGGACAGCGAACACTGAAGCTTTCTTT
CASSLGTANTEAFF
>TRBJ2-7|medium-sized|TRBV28|.
TGTGCCAGCAGTACGGGAACTCTGTACGAGCAGTACTTC
CASSTGTLYEQYF
>TRBJ2-3|.|TRBV7-2|.
TGTGCCAGCAGCCCAACACCAGGGTCAAGCACAGATACGCAGTATTTT
CASSPTPGSSTDTQYF
>TRBJ2-7|.|TRBV19|TRBD1
TGTGCCAGTAGTATCGCAGGGGGCACCTCCTACGAGCAGTACTTC
CASSIAGGTSYEQYF
>TRBJ1-1|medium-sized|TRBV29-1|.
TGCAGCGCCCGTTTGAACACTGAAGCTTTCTTT
CSARLNTEAFF
>TRBJ2-1|.|TRBV10-3|TRBD2
TGTGCCATCAGTGAGGGGACTAGCGGGAGAGTAGGGAATGAGCAGTTCTTC
CAISEGTSGRVGNEQFF
>TRBJ2-7|.|TRBV18|TRBD2
TGTGCCAGCTCACCGGTCGGGGGGGCTAGCGGGACTTGGGAGCAGTACTTC
CASSPVGGASGTWEQYF
>TRBJ1-2|few|TRBV7-2|.
TGTGCCAGCAGCTTAGCGGGGGGACTGCAGGGTCACTATGGCTACACCTTC
CASSLAGGLQGHYGYTF
>TRBJ2-1|few|TRBV15|.
TGTGCCACCAGCAGAGGCTCAGGAGGCGGGGCTGAGCAGTTCTTC
CATSRGSGGGAEQFF
>TRBJ1-1|few|TRBV4-3|TRBD1
TGCGCCAGCAGCCAAGATTGGACAGGGCCGTACACTGAAGCTTTCTTT
CASSQDWTGPYTEAFF
>TRBJ2-3|.|TRBV10-3|.
TGTGCCAGCAGTTACTCTATCACAGATACGCAGTATTTT
CASSYSITDTQYF
>TRBJ2-2|once|TRBV5-5|TRBD2
TGTGCCAGCAGCTTGGCGACTAGCGGGAGAAGCACCGGGGAGCTGTTTTTT
CASSLATSGRSTGELFF
>TRBJ1-5|few|TRBV5-1|TRBD1
TGCGCCAGCAGCACCGGACAGGGAGGCCCGAATCAGCCCCAGCATTTT
CASSTGQGGPNQPQHF
>TRBJ1-2|.|TRBV7-8|.
TGTGCCAGCAGCCCTGGACAGTACTATGGCTACACCTTC
CASSPGQYYGYTF
>TRBJ2-1|.|TRBV6-1|.
TGTGCCAGCCGTACACAGGGGGGGTATAACGATGAGCAGTTCTTC
CASRTQGGYNDEQFF
>TRBJ1-5|.|TRBV28|.
TGTGCCAGCAGTTTATGGGGGCCGGATCAGCCCCAGCATTTT
CASSLWGPDQPQHF
>TRBJ1-3|few|TRBV2|TRBD1
TGTGCCAGCAGCTCGACAGGGGCAGGAAACACCATATATTTT
CASSSTGAGNTIYF
>TRBJ2-7|.|TRBV10-3|.
TGTGCCATCAGTGGGGTCTCGAGGGAGCAGTACTTC
CAISGVSREQYF
>TRBJ2-6|once|TRBV7-2|TRBD1
TGTGCCAGCAGCGCAGGGGGCTCTGGGGCCAACGTCCTGACTTTC
CASSAGGSGANVLTF
>TRBJ2-7|.|TRBV9|.
TGTGCCAGCAGCCCTCGCGTGGCGGGTGCCTACGAGCAGTACTTC
CASSPRVAGAYEQYF
>TRBJ1-2|few|TRBV7-9|.
TGTGCCAGCAGCTCACAGGACTATGGCTACACCTTC
CASSSQDYGYTF
>TRBJ2-3|.|TRBV6-5|TRBD2
TGTGCCAGCAATGCTCGAGCGGGATACGGGGATACGCAGTATTTT
CASNARAGYGDTQYF
>TRBJ2-1|.|TRBV4-2|.
TGTGCCAGCAGCCATGTTTCACGGGGAAGCTCCTACAATGAGCAGTTCTTC
CASSHVSRGSSYNEQFF